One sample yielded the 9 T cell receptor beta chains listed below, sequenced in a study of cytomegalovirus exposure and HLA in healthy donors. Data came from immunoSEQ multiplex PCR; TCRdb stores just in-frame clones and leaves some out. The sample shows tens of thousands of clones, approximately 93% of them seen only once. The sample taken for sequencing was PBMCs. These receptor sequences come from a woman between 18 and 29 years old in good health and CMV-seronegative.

This chain's CDR3 is CASSSQTANTEAFF. The CDR3 DNA reads as TGTGCCAGCAGTTCCCAGACAGCGAACACTGAAGCTTTCTTT. V and J are TRBV25-1 and TRBJ1-1, with D perhaps matching TRBD1 (5 bases). CDR1 is MGHDK and CDR2 is SYGVNS in the germline V gene. The CDR3 is 14 residues long. V lost 5 bases to trimming and J lost 1 base, with 11 bases between them.

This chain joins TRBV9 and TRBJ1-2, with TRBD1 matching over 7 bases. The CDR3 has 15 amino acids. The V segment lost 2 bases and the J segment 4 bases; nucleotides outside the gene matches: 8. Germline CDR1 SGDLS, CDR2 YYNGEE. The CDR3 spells CASSVQTTGAYGYTF. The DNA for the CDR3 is TGTGCCAGCAGCGTGCAAACCACAGGGGCCTATGGCTACACCTTC.

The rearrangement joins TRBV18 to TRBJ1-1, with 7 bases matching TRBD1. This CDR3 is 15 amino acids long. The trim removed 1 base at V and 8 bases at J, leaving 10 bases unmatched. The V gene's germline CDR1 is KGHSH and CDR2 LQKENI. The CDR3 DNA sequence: TGTGCCAGCTCACCACTGGAGGGGGCAGGGGTGGAAGCTTTCTTT. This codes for CASSPLEGAGVEAFF.

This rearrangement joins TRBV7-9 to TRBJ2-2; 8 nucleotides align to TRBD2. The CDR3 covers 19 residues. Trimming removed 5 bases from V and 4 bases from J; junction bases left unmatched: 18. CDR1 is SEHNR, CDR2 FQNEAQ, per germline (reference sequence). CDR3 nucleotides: TGTGCCAGCAGCCTCCCGCACGGGGGGGATGAAGTACGCACCGGGGAGCTGTTTTTT. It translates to CASSLPHGGDEVRTGELFF.

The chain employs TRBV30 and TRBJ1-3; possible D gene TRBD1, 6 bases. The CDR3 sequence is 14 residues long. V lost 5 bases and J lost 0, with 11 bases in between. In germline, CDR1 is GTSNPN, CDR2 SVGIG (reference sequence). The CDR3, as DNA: TGTGCCTGGGGACGAGGGGGCTCTGGAAACACCATATATTTT. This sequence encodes CAWGRGGSGNTIYF.

CDR3 protein: CAISPRLAGSFGANVLTF. CDR3 bases: TGTGCCATCAGTCCGCGACTAGCGGGGTCATTTGGGGCCAACGTCCTGACTTTC. This chain connects TRBV10-3 to TRBJ2-6; 11 positions match TRBD2. The length of the CDR3 is 18 residues. CDR1 is ENHRY and CDR2 is SYGVKD in the germline V gene. The V segment lost 5 bases and the J segment 3 bases; nucleotides outside the gene matches: 9.

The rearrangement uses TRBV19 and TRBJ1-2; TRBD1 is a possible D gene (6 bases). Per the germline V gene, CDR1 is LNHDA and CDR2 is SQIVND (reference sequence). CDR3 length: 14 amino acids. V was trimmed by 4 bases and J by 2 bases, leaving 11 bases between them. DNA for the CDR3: TGTGCCAGTAGTACAGACAGGTCGAACTATGGCTACACCTTC. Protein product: CASSTDRSNYGYTF.

The CDR3 DNA reads TGTGCCAGCAGCTTAACGAGCGTCGGGGAGCTGTTTTTT. It is translated as CASSLTSVGELFF. The chain links TRBV7-3 to TRBJ2-2, with D unresolved. The CDR3 spans 13 residues. V was trimmed by 0 bases and J by 7 bases, leaving 6 bases between them. Germline V lookup: CDR1 SGHTA, CDR2 FQGTGA.

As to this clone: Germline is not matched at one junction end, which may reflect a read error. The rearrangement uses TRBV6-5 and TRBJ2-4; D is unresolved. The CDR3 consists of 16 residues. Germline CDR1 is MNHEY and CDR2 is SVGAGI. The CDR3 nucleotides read TGTGCCAGCAGTAACTCAGCCGCGGTAGCCAAAAACATTCAGTACTTC. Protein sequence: CASSNSAAVAKNIQYF.